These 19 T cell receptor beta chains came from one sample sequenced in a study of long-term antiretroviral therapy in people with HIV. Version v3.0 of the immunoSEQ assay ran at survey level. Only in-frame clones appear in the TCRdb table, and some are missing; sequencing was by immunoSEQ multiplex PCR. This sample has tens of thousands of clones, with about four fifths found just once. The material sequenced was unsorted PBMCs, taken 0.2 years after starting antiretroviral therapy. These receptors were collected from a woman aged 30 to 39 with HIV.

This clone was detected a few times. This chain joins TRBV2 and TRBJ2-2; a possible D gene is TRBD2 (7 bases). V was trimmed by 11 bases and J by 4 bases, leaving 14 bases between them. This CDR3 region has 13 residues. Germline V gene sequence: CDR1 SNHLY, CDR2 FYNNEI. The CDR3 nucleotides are TGTGCCGGGGGGGCCCGTGGCACCGGGGAGCTGTTTTTT. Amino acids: CAGGARGTGELFF.

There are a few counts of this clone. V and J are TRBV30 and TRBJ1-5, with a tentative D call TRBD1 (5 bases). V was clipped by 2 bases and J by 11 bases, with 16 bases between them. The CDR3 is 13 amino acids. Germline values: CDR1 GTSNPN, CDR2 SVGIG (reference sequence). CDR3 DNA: TGTGCCTGGAGTCCAGACAGTTACCCGGCCCAGCATTTT. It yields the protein CAWSPDSYPAQHF.

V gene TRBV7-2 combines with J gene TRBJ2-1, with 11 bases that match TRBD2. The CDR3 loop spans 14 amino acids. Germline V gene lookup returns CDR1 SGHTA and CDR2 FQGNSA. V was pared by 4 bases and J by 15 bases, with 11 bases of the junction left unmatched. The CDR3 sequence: CASSSGLTSGVRFF. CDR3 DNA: TGTGCCAGCAGCTCCGGCCTGACTAGCGGGGTGCGGTTCTTC.

The CDR3 spells CASSLAVTLNTGELFF. The CDR3 nucleotides read TGTGCCAGCAGCTTAGCGGTAACTCTCAACACCGGGGAGCTGTTTTTT. This chain links TRBV7-9 with TRBJ2-2; no definite D call. The V end was cut by 0 bases, the J end by 2 bases, with 10 bases between. CDR1 SEHNR and CDR2 FQNEAQ come from the germline V gene (reference sequence). This CDR3 spans 16 amino acids.

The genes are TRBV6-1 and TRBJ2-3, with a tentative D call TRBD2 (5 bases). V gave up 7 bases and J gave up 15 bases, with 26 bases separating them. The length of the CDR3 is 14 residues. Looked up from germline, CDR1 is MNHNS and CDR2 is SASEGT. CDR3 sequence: CASTPKTTGTAVYF. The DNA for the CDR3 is TGTGCCAGCACACCAAAGACAACGGGAACTGCAGTATATTTT.

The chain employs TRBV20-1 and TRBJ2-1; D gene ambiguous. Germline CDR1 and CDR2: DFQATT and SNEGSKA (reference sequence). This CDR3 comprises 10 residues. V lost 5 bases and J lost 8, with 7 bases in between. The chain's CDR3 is CSASKDEQFF. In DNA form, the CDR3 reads TGCAGTGCTTCGAAGGATGAGCAGTTCTTC.

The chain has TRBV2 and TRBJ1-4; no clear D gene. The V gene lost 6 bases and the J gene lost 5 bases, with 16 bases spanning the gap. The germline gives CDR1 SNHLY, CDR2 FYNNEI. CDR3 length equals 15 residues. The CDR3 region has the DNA TGTGCCAGCAGGACCCTGGCAGGTCCCAATGAAAAACTGTTTTTT. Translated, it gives CASRTLAGPNEKLFF.

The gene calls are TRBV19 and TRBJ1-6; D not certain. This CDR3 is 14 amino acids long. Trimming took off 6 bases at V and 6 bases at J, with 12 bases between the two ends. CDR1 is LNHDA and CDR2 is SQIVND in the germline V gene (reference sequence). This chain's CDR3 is CASRKRRANSPLHF. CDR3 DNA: TGTGCCAGTAGGAAAAGGAGGGCTAATTCACCCCTCCACTTT. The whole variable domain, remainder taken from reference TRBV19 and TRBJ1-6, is DGGITQSPKYLFRKEGQNVTLSCEQNLNHDAMYWYRQDPGQGLRLIYYSQIVNDFQKGDIAEGYSVSREKKESFPLTVTSAQKNPTAFYLCASRKRRANSPLHFGNGTRLTVT.

The CDR3 DNA follows: TGTGCCAGCAGGTTCGGACAGGGGGCCGGTGGCTACACCTTC. Protein sequence: CASRFGQGAGGYTF. The chain employs TRBV6-6 and TRBJ1-2; 11 nucleotides match TRBD1. CDR1 is MNHNY and CDR2 is SVGAGI in the germline V gene (reference sequence). The junction had 7 bases not matched to a gene; V was cut back by 6 bases and J by 7 bases. There are 14 residues in the CDR3.

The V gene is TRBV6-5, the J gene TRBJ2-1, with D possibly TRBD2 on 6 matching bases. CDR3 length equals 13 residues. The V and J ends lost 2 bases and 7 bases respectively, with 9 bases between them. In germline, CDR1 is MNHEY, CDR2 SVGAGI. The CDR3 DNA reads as TGTGCCAGCAGTTACGCGGCGGGGAATGAGCAGTTCTTC. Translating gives CASSYAAGNEQFF.

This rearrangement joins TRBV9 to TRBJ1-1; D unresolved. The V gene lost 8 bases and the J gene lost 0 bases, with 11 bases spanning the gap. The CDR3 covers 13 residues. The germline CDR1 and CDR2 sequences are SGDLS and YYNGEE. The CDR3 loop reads CASAGSMNTEAFF. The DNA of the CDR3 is TGTGCCAGTGCGGGTAGTATGAACACTGAAGCTTTCTTT. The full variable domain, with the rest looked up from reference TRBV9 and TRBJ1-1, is DSGVTQTPKHLITATGQRVTLRCSPRSGDLSVYWYQQSLDQGLQFLIQYYNGEERAKGNILERFSAQQFPDLHSELNLSSLELGDSALYFCASAGSMNTEAFFGQGTRLTVV.

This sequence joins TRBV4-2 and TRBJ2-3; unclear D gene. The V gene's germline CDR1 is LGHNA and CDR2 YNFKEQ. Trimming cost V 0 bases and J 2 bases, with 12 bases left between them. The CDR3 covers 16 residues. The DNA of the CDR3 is TGTGCCAGCAGCCAAGATTCAGGAGCTAACACAGATACGCAGTATTTT. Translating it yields CASSQDSGANTDTQYF.

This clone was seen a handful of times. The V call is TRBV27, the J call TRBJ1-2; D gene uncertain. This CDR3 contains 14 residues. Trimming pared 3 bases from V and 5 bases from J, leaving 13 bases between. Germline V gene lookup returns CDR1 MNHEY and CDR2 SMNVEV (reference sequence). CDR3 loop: CASSLAGLGYGYTF. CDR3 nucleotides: TGTGCCAGCAGTTTGGCGGGTCTTGGATATGGCTACACCTTC.

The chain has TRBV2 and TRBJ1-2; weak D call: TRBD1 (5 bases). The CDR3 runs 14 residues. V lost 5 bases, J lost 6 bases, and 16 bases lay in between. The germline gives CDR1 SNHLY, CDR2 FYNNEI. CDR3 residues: CASSYTGTGNGYTF. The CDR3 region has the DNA TGTGCCAGCAGTTACACCGGGACGGGAAATGGCTACACCTTC.

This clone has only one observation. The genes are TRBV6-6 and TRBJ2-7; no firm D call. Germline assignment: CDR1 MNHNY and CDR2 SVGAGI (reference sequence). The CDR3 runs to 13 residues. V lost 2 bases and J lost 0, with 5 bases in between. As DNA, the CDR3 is TGTGCCAGCAGTTACGAAAGCTCCTACGAGCAGTACGTC. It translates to CASSYESSYEQYV.

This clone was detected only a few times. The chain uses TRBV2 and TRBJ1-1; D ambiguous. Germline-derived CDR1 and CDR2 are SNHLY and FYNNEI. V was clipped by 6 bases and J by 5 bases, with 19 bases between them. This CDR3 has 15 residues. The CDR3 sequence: CASRLASPSGTEAFF. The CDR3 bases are TGTGCCAGCAGATTGGCCAGCCCCTCGGGGACTGAAGCTTTCTTT.

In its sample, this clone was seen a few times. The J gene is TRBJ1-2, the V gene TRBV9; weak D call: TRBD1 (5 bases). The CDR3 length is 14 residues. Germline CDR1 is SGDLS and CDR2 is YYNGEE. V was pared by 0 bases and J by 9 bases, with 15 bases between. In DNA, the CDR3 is TGTGCCAGCAGCGTAGGTACGGCAGGGACGAGCTACACCTTC. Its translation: CASSVGTAGTSYTF.

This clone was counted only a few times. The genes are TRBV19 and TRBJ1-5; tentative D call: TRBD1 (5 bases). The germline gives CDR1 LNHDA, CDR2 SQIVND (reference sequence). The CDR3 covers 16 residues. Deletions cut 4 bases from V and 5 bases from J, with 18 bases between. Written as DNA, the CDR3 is TGTGCCAGTAGTAGCCCGGGACTCAGTACCCATCAGCCCCAGCATTTT. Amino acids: CASSSPGLSTHQPQHF. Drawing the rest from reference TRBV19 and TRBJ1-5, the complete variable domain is DGGITQSPKYLFRKEGQNVTLSCEQNLNHDAMYWYRQDPGQGLRLIYYSQIVNDFQKGDIAEGYSVSREKKESFPLTVTSAQKNPTAFYLCASSSPGLSTHQPQHFGDGTRLSIL.

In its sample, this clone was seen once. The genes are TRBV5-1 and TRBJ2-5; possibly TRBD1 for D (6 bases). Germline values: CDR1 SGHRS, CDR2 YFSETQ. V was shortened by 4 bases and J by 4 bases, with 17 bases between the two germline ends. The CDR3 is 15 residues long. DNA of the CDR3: TGCGCCAGCAGCCAGGGGTCGCCGAAATCAGAGACCCAGTACTTC. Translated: CASSQGSPKSETQYF. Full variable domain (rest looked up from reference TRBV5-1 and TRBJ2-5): KAGVTQTPRYLIKTRGQQVTLSCSPISGHRSVSWYQQTPGQGLQFLFEYFSETQRNKGNFPGRFSGRQFSNSRSEMNVSTLELGDSALYLCASSQGSPKSETQYFGPGTRLLVL.